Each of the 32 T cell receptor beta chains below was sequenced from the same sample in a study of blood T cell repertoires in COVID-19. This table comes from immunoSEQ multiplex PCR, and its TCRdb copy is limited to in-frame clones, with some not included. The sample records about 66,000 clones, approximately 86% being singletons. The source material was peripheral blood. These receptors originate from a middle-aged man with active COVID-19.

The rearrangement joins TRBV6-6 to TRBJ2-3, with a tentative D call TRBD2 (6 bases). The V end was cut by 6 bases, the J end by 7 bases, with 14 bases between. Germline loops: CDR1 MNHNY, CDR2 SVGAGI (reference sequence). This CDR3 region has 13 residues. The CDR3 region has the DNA TGTGCCAGCAGCTCCTCGGGGGTAAATACGCAGTATTTT. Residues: CASSSSGVNTQYF.

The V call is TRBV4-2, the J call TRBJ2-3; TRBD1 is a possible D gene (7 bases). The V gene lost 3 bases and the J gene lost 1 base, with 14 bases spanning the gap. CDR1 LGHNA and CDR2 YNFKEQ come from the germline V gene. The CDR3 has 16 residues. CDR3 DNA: TGTGCCAGCAGCCATGCAGGGGGGAGAGGCACAGATACGCAGTATTTT. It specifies CASSHAGGRGTDTQYF.

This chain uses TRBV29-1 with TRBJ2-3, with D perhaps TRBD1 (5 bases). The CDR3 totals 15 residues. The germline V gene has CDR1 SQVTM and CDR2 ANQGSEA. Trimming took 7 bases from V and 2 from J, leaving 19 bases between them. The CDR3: CSALGQGGTTDTQYF. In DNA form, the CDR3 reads TGCAGCGCCCTTGGGCAGGGCGGAACCACAGATACGCAGTATTTT.

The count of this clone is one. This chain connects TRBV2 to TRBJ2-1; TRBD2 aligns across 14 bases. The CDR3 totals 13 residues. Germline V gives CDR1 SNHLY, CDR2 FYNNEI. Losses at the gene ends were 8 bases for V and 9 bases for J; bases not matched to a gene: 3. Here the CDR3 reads CASRGLAGGEQFF. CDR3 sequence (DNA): TGTGCCAGCCGAGGACTAGCGGGAGGTGAGCAGTTCTTC.

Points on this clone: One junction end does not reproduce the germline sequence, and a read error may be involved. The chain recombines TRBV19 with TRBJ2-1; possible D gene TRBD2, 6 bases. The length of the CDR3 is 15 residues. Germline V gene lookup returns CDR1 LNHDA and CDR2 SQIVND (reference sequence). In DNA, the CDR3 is TGTGCCAGTAGTTCGCGGGACTTACCCTACGATGAGCAGTTCTTC. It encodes CASSSRDLPYDEQFF.

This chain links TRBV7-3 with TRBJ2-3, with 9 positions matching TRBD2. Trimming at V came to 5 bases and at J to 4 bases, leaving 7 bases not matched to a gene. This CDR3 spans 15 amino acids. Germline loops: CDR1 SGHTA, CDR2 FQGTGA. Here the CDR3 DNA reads TGTGCCAGCAGCATTAGCGGGGGAGAGGCAGATACGCAGTATTTT. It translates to CASSISGGEADTQYF.

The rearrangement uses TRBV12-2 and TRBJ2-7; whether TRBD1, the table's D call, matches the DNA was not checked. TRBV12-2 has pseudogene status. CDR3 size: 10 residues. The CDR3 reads CATLSGQQYF. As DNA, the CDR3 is TGTGCCACCCTGTCAGGCCAGCAGTACTTC.

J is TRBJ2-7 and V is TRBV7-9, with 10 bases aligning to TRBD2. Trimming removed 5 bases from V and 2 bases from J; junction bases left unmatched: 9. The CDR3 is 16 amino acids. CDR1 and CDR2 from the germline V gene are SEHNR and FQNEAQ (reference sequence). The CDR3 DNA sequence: TGTGCCAGCAGCCCCGTGACTAGCGGGCGAACCTACGAGCAGTACGTC. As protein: CASSPVTSGRTYEQYV.

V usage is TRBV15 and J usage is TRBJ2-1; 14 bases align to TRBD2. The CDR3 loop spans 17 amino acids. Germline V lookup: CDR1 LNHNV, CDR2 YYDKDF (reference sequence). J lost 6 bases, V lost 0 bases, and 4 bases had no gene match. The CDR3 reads CATSRDTGLAGVNEQFF. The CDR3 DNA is TGTGCCACCAGCAGAGATACGGGACTAGCGGGAGTCAATGAGCAGTTCTTC.

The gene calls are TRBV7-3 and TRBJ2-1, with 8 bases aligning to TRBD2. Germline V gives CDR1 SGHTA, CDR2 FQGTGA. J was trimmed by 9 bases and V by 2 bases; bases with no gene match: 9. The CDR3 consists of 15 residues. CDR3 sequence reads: CASSLLPGGLSEQFF. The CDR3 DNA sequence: TGTGCCAGCAGCTTACTTCCGGGGGGGCTTAGTGAGCAGTTCTTC.

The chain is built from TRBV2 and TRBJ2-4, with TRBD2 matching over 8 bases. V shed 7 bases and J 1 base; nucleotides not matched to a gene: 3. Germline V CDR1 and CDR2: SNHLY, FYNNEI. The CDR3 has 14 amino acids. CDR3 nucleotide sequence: TGTGCCAGCAACGGGGGGGTTGCCAAAAACATTCAGTACTTC. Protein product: CASNGGVAKNIQYF.

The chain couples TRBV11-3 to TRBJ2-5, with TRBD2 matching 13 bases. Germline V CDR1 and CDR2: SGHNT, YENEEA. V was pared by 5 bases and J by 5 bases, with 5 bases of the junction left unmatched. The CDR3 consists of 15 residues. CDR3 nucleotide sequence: TGTGCCAGCAGCGACACTAGCGGGAGGGGTGAGACCCAGTACTTC. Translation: CASSDTSGRGETQYF.

CDR3: CSTEDSNYGYTF. CDR3 coding DNA: TGCAGCACTGAGGACAGCAACTATGGCTACACCTTC. The chain recombines TRBV29-1 with TRBJ1-2; D perhaps matches TRBD1 (6 bases). The V gene lost 8 bases and the J gene lost 2 bases, with 12 bases spanning the gap. CDR1 SQVTM and CDR2 ANQGSEA come from the germline V gene. The CDR3 totals 12 residues.

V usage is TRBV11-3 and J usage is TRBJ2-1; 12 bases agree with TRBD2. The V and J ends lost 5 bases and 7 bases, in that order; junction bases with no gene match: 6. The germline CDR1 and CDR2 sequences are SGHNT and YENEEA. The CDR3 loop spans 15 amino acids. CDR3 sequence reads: CASSILAGGGNEQFF. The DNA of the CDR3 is TGTGCCAGCAGCATACTAGCGGGAGGTGGGAATGAGCAGTTCTTC.

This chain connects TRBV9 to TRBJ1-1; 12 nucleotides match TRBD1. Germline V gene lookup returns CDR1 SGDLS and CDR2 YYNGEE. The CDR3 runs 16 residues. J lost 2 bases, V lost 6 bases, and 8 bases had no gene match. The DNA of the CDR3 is TGTGCCAGCACCCGGGGACAGGGGGCCCGAAACACTGAAGCTTTCTTT. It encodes CASTRGQGARNTEAFF. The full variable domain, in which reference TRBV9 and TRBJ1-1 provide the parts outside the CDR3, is DSGVTQTPKHLITATGQRVTLRCSPRSGDLSVYWYQQSLDQGLQFLIQYYNGEERAKGNILERFSAQQFPDLHSELNLSSLELGDSALYFCASTRGQGARNTEAFFGQGTRLTVV.

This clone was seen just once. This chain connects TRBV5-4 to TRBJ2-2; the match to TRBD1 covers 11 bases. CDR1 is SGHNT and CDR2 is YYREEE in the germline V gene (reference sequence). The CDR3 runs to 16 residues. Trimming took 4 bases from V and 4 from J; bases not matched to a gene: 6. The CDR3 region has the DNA TGTGCCAGCAGCCCTGGACAGGGGGCAAGCACCGGGGAGCTGTTTTTT. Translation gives CASSPGQGASTGELFF.

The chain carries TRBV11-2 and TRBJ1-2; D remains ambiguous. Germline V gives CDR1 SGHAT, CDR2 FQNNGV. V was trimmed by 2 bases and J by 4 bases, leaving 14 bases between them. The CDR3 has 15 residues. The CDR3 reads CASSLSLAEGYGYTF. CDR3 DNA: TGTGCCAGCAGCTTATCGTTAGCAGAGGGCTATGGCTACACCTTC.

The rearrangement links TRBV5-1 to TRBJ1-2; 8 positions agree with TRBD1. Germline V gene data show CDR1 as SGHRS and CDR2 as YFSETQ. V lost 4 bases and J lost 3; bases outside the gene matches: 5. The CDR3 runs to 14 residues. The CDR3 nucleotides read TGCGCCAGCAGCGGTCAACAGGGGGACTATGGCTACACCTTC. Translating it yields CASSGQQGDYGYTF.

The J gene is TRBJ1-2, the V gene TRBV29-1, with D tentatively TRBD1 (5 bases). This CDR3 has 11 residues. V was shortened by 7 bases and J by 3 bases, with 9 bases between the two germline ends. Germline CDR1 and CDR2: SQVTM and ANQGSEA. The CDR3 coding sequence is TGCAGCGCTACACAGGACTATGGCTACACCTTC. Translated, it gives CSATQDYGYTF. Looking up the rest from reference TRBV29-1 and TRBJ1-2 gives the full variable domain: SAVISQKPSRDICQRGTSLTIQCQVDSQVTMMFWYRQQPGQSLTLIATANQGSEATYESGFVIDKFPISRPNLTFSTLTVSNMSPEDSSIYLCSATQDYGYTFGSGTRLTVV.

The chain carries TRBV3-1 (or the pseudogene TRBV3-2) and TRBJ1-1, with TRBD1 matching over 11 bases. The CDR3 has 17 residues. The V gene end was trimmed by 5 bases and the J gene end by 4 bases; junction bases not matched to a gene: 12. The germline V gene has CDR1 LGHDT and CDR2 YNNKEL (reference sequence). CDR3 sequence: CASSSFPRTGGITEAFF. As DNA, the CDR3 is TGTGCCAGCAGCTCTTTCCCGCGGACAGGGGGCATCACTGAAGCTTTCTTT.

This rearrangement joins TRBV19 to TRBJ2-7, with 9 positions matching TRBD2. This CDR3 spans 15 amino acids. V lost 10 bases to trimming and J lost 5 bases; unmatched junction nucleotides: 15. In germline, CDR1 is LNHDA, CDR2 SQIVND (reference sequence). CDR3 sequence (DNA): TGTGCCATCGAACCGGGACTAGCATACATCCACGAGCAGTACTTC. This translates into CAIEPGLAYIHEQYF.

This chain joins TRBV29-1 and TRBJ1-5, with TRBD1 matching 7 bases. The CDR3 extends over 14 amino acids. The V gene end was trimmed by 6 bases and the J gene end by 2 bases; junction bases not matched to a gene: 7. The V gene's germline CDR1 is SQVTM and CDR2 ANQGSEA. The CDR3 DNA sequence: TGCAGCGTCCTAGGGGGCGCGGGCAATCAGCCCCAGCATTTT. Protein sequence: CSVLGGAGNQPQHF.

The CDR3 DNA is TGTGCCAGCAGCCAGACAGGGGGCTTTGAGACCCAGTACTTC. This gives the protein CASSQTGGFETQYF. The chain couples TRBV11-3 to TRBJ2-5; 10 bases match TRBD1. Germline V lookup: CDR1 SGHNT, CDR2 YENEEA. The CDR3 length is 14 residues. J gave up 5 bases and V 5 bases, and 5 bases lay outside the gene matches.

In DNA form, the CDR3 reads TGTGCCAGCAGTAACAGGAACACCGGGGAGCTGTTTTTT. Protein sequence: CASSNRNTGELFF. This chain uses TRBV27 with TRBJ2-2; D remains unclear. V lost 5 bases and J 1 base, leaving 5 bases between the germline ends. The CDR3 totals 13 residues. The V gene's germline CDR1 is MNHEY and CDR2 SMNVEV (reference sequence).

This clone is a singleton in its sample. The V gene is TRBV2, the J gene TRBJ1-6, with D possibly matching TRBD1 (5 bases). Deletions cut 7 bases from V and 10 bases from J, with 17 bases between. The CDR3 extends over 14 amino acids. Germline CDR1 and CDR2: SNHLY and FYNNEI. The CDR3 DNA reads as TGTGCCAGCACCCCCCGAAGGGGAGGCTCACCCCTCCACTTT. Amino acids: CASTPRRGGSPLHF. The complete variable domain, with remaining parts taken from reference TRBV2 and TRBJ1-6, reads EPEVTQTPSHQVTQMGQEVILRCVPISNHLYFYWYRQILGQKVEFLVSFYNNEISEKSEIFDDQFSVERPDGSNFTLKIRSTKLEDSAMYFCASTPRRGGSPLHFGNGTRLTVT.

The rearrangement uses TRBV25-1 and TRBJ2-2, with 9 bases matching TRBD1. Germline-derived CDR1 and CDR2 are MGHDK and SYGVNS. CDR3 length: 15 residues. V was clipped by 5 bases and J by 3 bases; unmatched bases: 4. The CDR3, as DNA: TGTGCCAGCAGTACCTGGGACAGGGACACCGGGGAGCTGTTTTTT. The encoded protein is CASSTWDRDTGELFF. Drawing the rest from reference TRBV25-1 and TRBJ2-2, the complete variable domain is EADIYQTPRYLVIGTGKKITLECSQTMGHDKMYWYQQDPGMELHLIHYSYGVNSTEKGDLSSESTVSRIRTEHFPLTLESARPSHTSQYLCASSTWDRDTGELFFGEGSRLTVL.

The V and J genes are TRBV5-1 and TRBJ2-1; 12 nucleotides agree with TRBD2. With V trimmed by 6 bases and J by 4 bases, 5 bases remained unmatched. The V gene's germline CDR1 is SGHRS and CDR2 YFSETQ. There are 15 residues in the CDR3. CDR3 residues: CASTLAGGSYNEQFF. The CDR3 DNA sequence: TGCGCCAGCACACTAGCGGGAGGTTCATACAATGAGCAGTTCTTC.

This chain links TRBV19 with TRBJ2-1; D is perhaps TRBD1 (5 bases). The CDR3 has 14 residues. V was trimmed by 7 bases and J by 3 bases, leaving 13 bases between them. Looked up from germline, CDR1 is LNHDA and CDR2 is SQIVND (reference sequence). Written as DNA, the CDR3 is TGTGCCAGTACCCCAAACGGACACTACAATGAGCAGTTCTTC. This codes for CASTPNGHYNEQFF.

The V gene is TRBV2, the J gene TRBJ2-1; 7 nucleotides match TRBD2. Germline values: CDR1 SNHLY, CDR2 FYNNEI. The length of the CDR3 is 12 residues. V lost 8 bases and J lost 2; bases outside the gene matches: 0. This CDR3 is CASGGAYNEQFF. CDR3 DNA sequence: TGTGCCAGCGGGGGGGCCTACAATGAGCAGTTCTTC.

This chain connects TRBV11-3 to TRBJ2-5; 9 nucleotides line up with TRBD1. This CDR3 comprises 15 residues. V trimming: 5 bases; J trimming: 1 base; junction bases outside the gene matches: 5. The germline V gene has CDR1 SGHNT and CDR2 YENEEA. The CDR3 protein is CASSQAGQGQETQYF. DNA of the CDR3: TGTGCCAGCAGCCAAGCGGGACAGGGCCAAGAGACCCAGTACTTC.

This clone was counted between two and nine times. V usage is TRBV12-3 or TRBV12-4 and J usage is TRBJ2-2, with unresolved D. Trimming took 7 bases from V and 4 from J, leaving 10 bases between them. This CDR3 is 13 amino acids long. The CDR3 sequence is CASKASGTGELFF. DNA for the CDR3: TGTGCCAGCAAGGCTTCGGGCACCGGGGAGCTGTTTTTT.

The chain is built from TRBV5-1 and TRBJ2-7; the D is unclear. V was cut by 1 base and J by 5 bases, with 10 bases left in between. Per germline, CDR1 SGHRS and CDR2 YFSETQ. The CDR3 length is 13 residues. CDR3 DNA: TGCGCCAGCAGCTTGTTTCCCCGGGACGAGCAGTACTTC. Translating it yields CASSLFPRDEQYF.